The source of this T cell receptor (beta chain) is a study of CD8 T cells in ankylosing spondylitis. Findings and caveats of the study: Prior literature has documented some motif variants in synovial fluid and blood from reactive arthritis. Apparently characteristic of ankylosing spondylitis blood was a TCR beta motif (roughly eight highly homologous variants).

There are a few counts of this clonotype. Its antigen is currently unknown. TCRdb analysed the 5' RACE reads with MiXCR anew, one entry per CDR3 protein. The table records roughly 260,000 distinct CDR3 sequences, 20% of them present only once. Unmatched junction bases numbered 3, after V lost 1 base and J lost 7 bases. This CDR3 is built from 15 residues. From germline, CDR1 is MNHEY and CDR2 SVGAGI. The receptor was derived from a male donor with ankylosing spondylitis or in good health (not recorded which). Sequencing was carried out using blood, either unsorted or a sorted T cell fraction (not recorded which). The rearrangement uses TRBV6-5 and TRBJ1-4; 10 bases fit TRBD1. This CDR3 reads CASSYLGQGGEKLFF. The CDR3 DNA is TGTGCCAGCAGTTACTTAGGACAGGGGGGTGAAAAACTGTTTTTT.